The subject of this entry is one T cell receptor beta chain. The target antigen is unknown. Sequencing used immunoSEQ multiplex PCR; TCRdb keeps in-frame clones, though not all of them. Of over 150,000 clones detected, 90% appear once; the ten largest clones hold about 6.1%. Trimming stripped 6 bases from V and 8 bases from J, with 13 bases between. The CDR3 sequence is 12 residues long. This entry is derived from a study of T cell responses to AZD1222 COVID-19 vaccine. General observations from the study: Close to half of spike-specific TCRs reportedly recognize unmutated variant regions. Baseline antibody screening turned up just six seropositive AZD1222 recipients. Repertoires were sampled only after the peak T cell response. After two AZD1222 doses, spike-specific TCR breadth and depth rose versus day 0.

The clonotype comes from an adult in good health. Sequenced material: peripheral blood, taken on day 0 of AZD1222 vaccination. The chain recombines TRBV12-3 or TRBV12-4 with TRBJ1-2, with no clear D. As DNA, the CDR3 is TGTGCCAGCAGGGGCGCAGTTTACGGCTACACCTTC. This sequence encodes CASRGAVYGYTF.